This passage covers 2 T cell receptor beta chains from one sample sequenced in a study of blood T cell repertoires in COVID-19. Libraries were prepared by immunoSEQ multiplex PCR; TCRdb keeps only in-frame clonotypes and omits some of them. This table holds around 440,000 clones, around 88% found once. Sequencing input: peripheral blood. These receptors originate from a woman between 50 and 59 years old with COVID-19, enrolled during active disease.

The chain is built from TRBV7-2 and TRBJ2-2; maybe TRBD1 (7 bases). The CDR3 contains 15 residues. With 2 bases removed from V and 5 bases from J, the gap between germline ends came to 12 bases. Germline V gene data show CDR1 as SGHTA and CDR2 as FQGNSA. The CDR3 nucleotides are TGTGCCAGCAGCTTATATCAGGGGGGAACCGGGGAGCTGTTTTTT. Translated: CASSLYQGGTGELFF.

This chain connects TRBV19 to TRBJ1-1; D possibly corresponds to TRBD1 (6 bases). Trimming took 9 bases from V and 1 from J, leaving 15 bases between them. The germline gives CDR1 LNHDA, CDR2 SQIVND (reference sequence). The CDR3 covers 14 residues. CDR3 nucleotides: TGTGCCAGCAGACAGGAGAGTAGGAACACTGAAGCTTTCTTT. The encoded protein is CASRQESRNTEAFF.